This T cell receptor beta chain derives from a study of cytomegalovirus exposure and HLA in healthy donors. Study overall: As an earlier analysis found, roughly 180 million T cells yielded about 120 million unique TCR beta sequences.

Study results and caveats: A reported reduction in N-insertions relative to the roughly 710-donor mean was seen in an Asian-associated ancestry cluster in a later analysis.

The germline V and J ends were trimmed by 2 bases and 6 bases, with 17 bases remaining between them. Germline V lookup: CDR1 SGHAT, CDR2 FQNNGV. The CDR3 covers 15 residues. This clone has only a few counts. The target antigen is unknown. PCR used 60 Vbeta primers and 13 Jbeta primers. The method was immunoSEQ multiplex PCR; TCRdb's version includes in-frame clones alone and lacks a portion of them. The profile shows 55,000 or so clones, almost 85% of them singletons. The sequence was obtained from a man aged 50-60 years in good health and CMV-seronegative. Sequencing was performed on PBMCs. The V and J genes are TRBV11-2 and TRBJ2-7, with D possibly being TRBD1 (6 bases). CDR3 sequence (DNA): TGTGCCAGCAGCTTATCAGGGACAATGAGTCGCGAGCAGTACTTC. This codes for CASSLSGTMSREQYF.